A single sample is the source of the 30 T cell receptor beta chains below, sequenced in a study of blood T cell repertoires in COVID-19. Sequenced by immunoSEQ multiplex PCR; TCRdb stores in-frame clones only, minus some. The repertoire holds under 200,000 clones, 65% to 90% seen once, with less than 2% in the top ten. The source material was peripheral blood. These receptor sequences come from a human donor in a cohort sampled during active COVID-19.

This chain joins TRBV6-5 and TRBJ2-7, with no clear D. Germline CDR1 is MNHEY and CDR2 is SVGAGI. The CDR3 contains 14 residues. V lost 2 bases and J 2 bases, leaving 10 bases between the germline ends. The CDR3 DNA follows: TGTGCCAGCAGTTACGCTAGGTCCCCCTACGAGCAGTACTTC. It specifies CASSYARSPYEQYF.

This chain uses TRBV11-2 with TRBJ2-7; the match to TRBD1 covers 8 bases. CDR1 is SGHAT, CDR2 FQNNGV, per germline. J lost 4 bases, V lost 6 bases, and 5 bases had no gene match. There are 13 residues in the CDR3. This chain's CDR3 is CASRLTGGYEQYF. Written as DNA, the CDR3 is TGTGCCAGCAGGCTCACAGGGGGATACGAGCAGTACTTC.

The chain carries TRBV27 and TRBJ2-3, with D possibly TRBD1 on 6 matching bases. In germline, CDR1 is MNHEY, CDR2 SMNVEV (reference sequence). The CDR3 contains 14 residues. The V end was cut by 7 bases, the J end by 1 base, with 12 bases between. This chain's CDR3 is CASTPTGGTDTQYF. CDR3 bases: TGTGCCAGCACCCCGACAGGAGGCACAGATACGCAGTATTTT.

This clone was recorded a few times. V gene TRBV27 combines with J gene TRBJ2-7; no reliable D call. The germline V gene has CDR1 MNHEY and CDR2 SMNVEV (reference sequence). The CDR3 totals 14 residues. V lost 5 bases, J lost 0 bases, and 11 bases lay in between. The CDR3 DNA reads as TGTGCCAGCAGTCCACCCCCGGGCTCCTACGAGCAGTACTTC. The encoded protein is CASSPPPGSYEQYF.

CDR3 bases: TGTGCCACCTCTTCCCCGTCCCGGTCCGGGGTGACCCAGTACTTC. Translated: CATSSPSRSGVTQYF. The V gene is TRBV19, the J gene TRBJ2-5, with D maybe TRBD2 (5 bases). In germline, CDR1 is LNHDA, CDR2 SQIVND (reference sequence). The germline V and J ends were trimmed by 10 bases and 7 bases, with 25 bases remaining between them. CDR3 length: 15 residues.

This clone was observed a few times. This chain joins TRBV6-5 and TRBJ1-3; D ambiguous. V was cut by 4 bases and J by 1 base, with 5 bases left in between. The CDR3 is 13 amino acids. CDR1 and CDR2 from the germline V gene are MNHEY and SVGAGI. The CDR3 here is CASSSRSGNTIYF. The CDR3 DNA reads TGTGCCAGCAGTTCTAGATCTGGAAACACCATATATTTT.

This clone showed up just a few times. This rearrangement joins TRBV10-2 to TRBJ1-1; 8 bases fit TRBD1. The germline CDR1 and CDR2 sequences are WSHSY and SAAADI. The CDR3 consists of 14 residues. With V trimmed by 2 bases and J by 5 bases, 4 bases remained unmatched. The CDR3 region has the DNA TGCGCCAGCAGTGAGGGACAGGGTAGAACTGAAGCTTTCTTT. Translated, it gives CASSEGQGRTEAFF.

This clone was recorded once. The chain is built from TRBV5-4 and TRBJ2-7, with D perhaps matching TRBD1 (6 bases). Germline loops: CDR1 SGHNT, CDR2 YYREEE (reference sequence). V was pared by 4 bases and J by 3 bases, with 20 bases between. CDR3 length: 16 residues. The CDR3, as DNA: TGTGCCAGCAGCATGGGGGTTCGGACAGAGAGCTACGAGCAGTACTTC. It encodes CASSMGVRTESYEQYF.

V usage is TRBV9 and J usage is TRBJ2-1, with TRBD1 matching over 10 bases. Per the germline V gene, CDR1 is SGDLS and CDR2 is YYNGEE. Losses at the gene ends were 4 bases for V and 8 bases for J; bases not matched to a gene: 6. CDR3 size: 14 residues. CDR3 nucleotide sequence: TGTGCCAGCAGCACGGGACAGGGGTGGTATGAGCAGTTCTTC. Encoded protein: CASSTGQGWYEQFF.

The rearrangement uses TRBV4-3 and TRBJ2-7, with TRBD1 matching 7 bases. This CDR3 region has 16 residues. V lost 0 bases and J lost 0; bases outside the gene matches: 5. Germline CDR1 is LGHNA and CDR2 is YSLEER. CDR3 residues: CASSQDTAGGSYEQYF. The CDR3 DNA is TGCGCCAGCAGCCAAGATACGGCAGGGGGCTCCTACGAGCAGTACTTC.

The chain couples TRBV2 to TRBJ1-1; possibly TRBD1 for D (6 bases). Trimming removed 6 bases from V and 4 bases from J, with 21 bases in between. The CDR3 runs 16 residues. CDR1 and CDR2 (germline): SNHLY, FYNNEI. The CDR3 loop is CASSPIWTAESTEAFF. Written as DNA, the CDR3 is TGTGCCAGCAGCCCGATTTGGACAGCTGAGAGCACTGAAGCTTTCTTT.

The V and J genes are TRBV6-5 and TRBJ2-2; possible D gene TRBD2, 6 bases. The CDR3 contains 14 residues. Germline V gene lookup returns CDR1 MNHEY and CDR2 SVGAGI. V was clipped by 6 bases and J by 6 bases, with 14 bases between them. CDR3 in amino acids: CASSIGTPPGELFF. The CDR3 DNA sequence: TGTGCCAGCAGCATCGGGACTCCTCCCGGGGAGCTGTTTTTT.

The chain links TRBV10-3 to TRBJ1-1; tentatively, D is TRBD1 (6 bases). This CDR3 has 14 residues. Germline V gives CDR1 ENHRY, CDR2 SYGVKD. V was clipped by 4 bases and J by 4 bases, with 13 bases between them. The CDR3 region is CAISAPQGRTEAFF. CDR3 DNA sequence: TGTGCCATCAGTGCTCCACAGGGTCGCACTGAAGCTTTCTTT.

This clone was counted once. This chain connects TRBV2 to TRBJ2-1, with TRBD2 matching 8 bases. The CDR3 sequence is 15 residues long. J gave up 8 bases and V 7 bases, and 13 bases lay outside the gene matches. Germline V gene lookup returns CDR1 SNHLY and CDR2 FYNNEI. The CDR3 DNA reads TGTGCCAGCACCCAGTGGGCGGGAGGTGGCGATGAGCAGTTCTTC. Amino acids: CASTQWAGGGDEQFF.

The chain couples TRBV19 to TRBJ2-7, with D possibly being TRBD1 (6 bases). Looked up from germline, CDR1 is LNHDA and CDR2 is SQIVND (reference sequence). Trimming left V 3 bases short and J 4 bases short, with 16 bases between. The CDR3 spans 15 residues. Here the CDR3 DNA reads TGTGCCAGTAGTATCACTGGGCAGGGGATTTACGAGCAGTACTTC. Translated, it gives CASSITGQGIYEQYF.

The chain employs TRBV5-6 and TRBJ2-1; possible D gene TRBD2, 6 bases. CDR1 SGHDT and CDR2 YYEEEE come from the germline V gene. The V end lost 2 bases, the J end lost 3 bases, and 12 bases lay between the germline ends. CDR3 length: 15 amino acids. As DNA, the CDR3 is TGTGCCAGCAGCTTTGGGTGGGAGGACTACAATGAGCAGTTCTTC. It codes for CASSFGWEDYNEQFF.

The chain couples TRBV4-2 to TRBJ2-5, with 8 bases identical to TRBD2. The germline V gene encodes CDR1 LGHNA and CDR2 YNFKEQ. CDR3 size: 14 residues. J gave up 4 bases and V 1 base, and 2 bases lay outside the gene matches. CDR3 amino acids: CASSQVGRAETQYF. CDR3 sequence (DNA): TGTGCCAGCAGCCAAGTCGGGAGGGCAGAGACCCAGTACTTC.

The chain has TRBV10-2 and TRBJ1-5, with TRBD1 as a possible D gene (6 bases). The ends were cut back, 7 bases at V and 2 bases at J, with 6 bases in the middle. In germline, CDR1 is WSHSY, CDR2 SAAADI. The CDR3 runs to 12 residues. DNA of the CDR3: TGCGCCAGCACAGGGGGCAATCAGCCCCAGCATTTT. It yields the protein CASTGGNQPQHF.

CDR3 region: CASSQERQGHTYEQYF. CDR3 bases: TGCGCCAGCAGCCAAGAGCGTCAGGGCCATACCTACGAGCAGTACTTC. V gene TRBV4-3 combines with J gene TRBJ2-7; a weak D match, TRBD1 (5 bases). Germline-derived CDR1 and CDR2 are LGHNA and YSLEER. The CDR3 is made up of 16 amino acids. V was trimmed by 0 bases and J by 2 bases, leaving 14 bases between them.

This clone was picked up a small number of times. The genes are TRBV7-3 and TRBJ2-7, with TRBD1 identical over 7 bases. Germline values: CDR1 SGHTA, CDR2 FQGTGA. This CDR3 is built from 13 residues. The junction had 4 bases not matched to a gene; V was cut back by 2 bases and J by 6 bases. Here the CDR3 DNA reads TGTGCCAGCAGCTTAGGCAGGGGGACCGAGCAGTACTTC. Encoded protein: CASSLGRGTEQYF.

V gene TRBV3-1 (or the pseudogene TRBV3-2) combines with J gene TRBJ1-1, with D unresolved. Germline-derived CDR1 and CDR2 are LGHDT and YNNKEL (reference sequence). This CDR3 spans 15 amino acids. Trimming removed 1 base at V and 0 bases at J, with 9 bases between. CDR3 amino acids: CASSQGVRMNTEAFF. CDR3 DNA sequence: TGTGCCAGCAGCCAAGGGGTCAGGATGAACACTGAAGCTTTCTTT.

Here the CDR3 DNA reads TGTGCCAGCAGCGTAGGGAGCTACGAGCAGTACTTC. It is translated as CASSVGSYEQYF. V and J are TRBV9 and TRBJ2-7; D gene ambiguous. This CDR3 comprises 12 residues. V lost 0 bases to trimming and J lost 3 bases, with 4 bases between them. The V gene's germline CDR1 is SGDLS and CDR2 YYNGEE. The complete variable domain, with remaining parts taken from reference TRBV9 and TRBJ2-7, reads DSGVTQTPKHLITATGQRVTLRCSPRSGDLSVYWYQQSLDQGLQFLIQYYNGEERAKGNILERFSAQQFPDLHSELNLSSLELGDSALYFCASSVGSYEQYFGPGTRLTVT.

The chain combines TRBV4-1 with TRBJ2-1; 8 nucleotides match TRBD2. Germline V gives CDR1 MGHRA, CDR2 YSYEKL. This CDR3 contains 16 residues. The J segment lost 4 bases and the V segment lost 1 base, leaving 6 bases of the junction unmatched. The DNA of the CDR3 is TGCGCCAGCAGCCAAGTGGGTAGCGGGGAATACAATGAGCAGTTCTTC. Translated: CASSQVGSGEYNEQFF.

The V and J genes are TRBV5-1 and TRBJ2-3; D might be TRBD2 (5 bases). V shed 3 bases and J shed 4 bases, with 18 bases lying between them. There are 16 residues in the CDR3. Germline V CDR1 and CDR2: SGHRS, YFSETQ. CDR3 residues: CASSSIHGSISDTQYF. DNA of the CDR3: TGCGCCAGCAGCTCTATCCATGGGAGTATCTCAGATACGCAGTATTTT. Filled out from reference TRBV5-1 and TRBJ2-3, the complete variable domain reads KAGVTQTPRYLIKTRGQQVTLSCSPISGHRSVSWYQQTPGQGLQFLFEYFSETQRNKGNFPGRFSGRQFSNSRSEMNVSTLELGDSALYLCASSSIHGSISDTQYFGPGTRLTVL.

The chain carries TRBV28 and TRBJ2-6, with TRBD1 matching over 9 bases. The length of the CDR3 is 19 residues. Germline V gene lookup returns CDR1 MDHEN and CDR2 SYDVKM. The J segment lost 0 bases and the V segment lost 2 bases, leaving 8 bases of the junction unmatched. DNA of the CDR3: TGTGCCAGCAGTTTACGCGGGACAGGGCCTTACTCTGGGGCCAACGTCCTGACTTTC. As protein: CASSLRGTGPYSGANVLTF.

The rearrangement joins TRBV5-6 to TRBJ1-2; 7 bases map to TRBD1. V shed 6 bases and J 4 bases; nucleotides not matched to a gene: 9. CDR1 and CDR2 (germline): SGHDT, YYEEEE. The CDR3 consists of 14 residues. The CDR3 here is CASTITQGRYGYTF. The CDR3 bases are TGTGCCAGCACCATTACACAGGGGCGCTATGGCTACACCTTC. Full variable domain (remainder filled in from reference TRBV5-6 and TRBJ1-2): DAGVTQSPTHLIKTRGQQVTLRCSPKSGHDTVSWYQQALGQGPQFIFQYYEEEERQRGNFPDRFSGHQFPNYSSELNVNALLLGDSALYLCASTITQGRYGYTFGSGTRLTVV.

This clone was seen a handful of times. J is TRBJ1-3 and V is TRBV5-6, with D unclear. The length of the CDR3 is 15 residues. Germline V gene data show CDR1 as SGHDT and CDR2 as YYEEEE. V was clipped by 0 bases and J by 0 bases, with 7 bases between them. CDR3 DNA sequence: TGTGCCAGCAGCTTGGCTACTCTCTCTGGAAACACCATATATTTT. Translation gives CASSLATLSGNTIYF.

This clone was found once. V and J are TRBV4-1 and TRBJ2-2, with 7 bases identical to TRBD1. The CDR3 runs to 15 residues. Germline V gene lookup returns CDR1 MGHRA and CDR2 YSYEKL. V lost 4 bases, J lost 4 bases, and 6 bases stayed unmatched. The CDR3 sequence: CASSLREGATGELFF. CDR3 coding DNA: TGCGCCAGCAGCCTGAGAGAGGGGGCCACCGGGGAGCTGTTTTTT.

This rearrangement joins TRBV4-1 to TRBJ2-3, with D tentatively TRBD1 (6 bases). The V end was cut by 1 base, the J end by 9 bases, with 20 bases between. Germline CDR1 is MGHRA and CDR2 is YSYEKL. The CDR3 consists of 16 residues. CDR3 loop: CASSQANMGAGGTQYF. CDR3 DNA: TGCGCCAGCAGCCAAGCCAACATGGGGGCTGGTGGCACGCAGTATTTT.

The gene calls are TRBV27 and TRBJ1-6; 8 nucleotides match TRBD1. The length of the CDR3 is 19 residues. With 6 bases clipped from V and 7 bases from J, the junction kept 20 bases outside the gene matches. The germline V gene encodes CDR1 MNHEY and CDR2 SMNVEV (reference sequence). The CDR3 DNA follows: TGTGCCAGCAGATACTTGGACAGGGTGATGGTCGATACGAATTCACCCCTCCACTTT. Amino acid sequence: CASRYLDRVMVDTNSPLHF.